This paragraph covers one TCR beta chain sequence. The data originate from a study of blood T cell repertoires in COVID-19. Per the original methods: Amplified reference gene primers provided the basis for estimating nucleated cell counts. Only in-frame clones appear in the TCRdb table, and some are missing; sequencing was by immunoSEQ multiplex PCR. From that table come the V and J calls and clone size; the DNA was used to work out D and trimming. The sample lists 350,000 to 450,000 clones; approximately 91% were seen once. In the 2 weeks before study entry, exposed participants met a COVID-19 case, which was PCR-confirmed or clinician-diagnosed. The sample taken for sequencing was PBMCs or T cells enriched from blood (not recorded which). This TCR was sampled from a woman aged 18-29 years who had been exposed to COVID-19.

The CDR3, as DNA: TGTGCCAGCACCCGAGTGGTCTCCTACGAGCAGTACTTC. Translating it yields CASTRVVSYEQYF. The chain employs TRBV7-9 and TRBJ2-7, with no clear D. Germline CDR1 is SEHNR and CDR2 is FQNEAQ (reference sequence). Between the trimmed V and J ends, which lost 7 bases and 0 bases, there was a span of 10 bases. The CDR3 is 13 amino acids.